The rows below give T cell receptor beta chains drawn from one sample of a study of cytomegalovirus exposure and HLA in healthy donors. Sequencing used immunoSEQ multiplex PCR; TCRdb keeps in-frame clones, though not all of them. The data contain around 150,000 clones, under 85% of them singletons. Sequenced sample: PBMCs. These receptors all stem from a man aged 50 or older in good health and CMV-seropositive. CDR3s include the opening cysteine and the closing phenylalanine or tryptophan. Each record gives: clone size, V gene, J gene, D gene, CDR3 DNA, CDR3 protein. D genes are given only for firm matches. Clone size is not always given. Where it is, it says once, few, many or a class for expanded clones.

once	TRBV9	TRBJ2-2	TRBD1	TGTGCCAGCAGCCCATGGACAGGGGTTCCGAGGGAGCTGTTTTTT	CASSPWTGVPRELFF
few	TRBV19	TRBJ2-5	TRBD1	TGTGCCAGTAGTATAGGGGGACAGGGGATTCGGCGAGAGACCCAGTACTTC	CASSIGGQGIRRETQYF
few	TRBV15	TRBJ2-7	-	TGTGCCACCAGCAGAGAACTAGGGCTCTCCTACGAGCAGTACTTC	CATSRELGLSYEQYF
-	TRBV11-2	TRBJ2-7	TRBD1	TGTGCCAGCAGCTTCGGGACAGGGGGCTCCTACGAGCAGTACTTC	CASSFGTGGSYEQYF
-	TRBV20-1	TRBJ2-2	-	TGCAGTGCTAGGACACACAAGGAGCTGTTTTTT	CSARTHKELFF
-	TRBV9	TRBJ2-3	-	TGTGCCAGCAGCGTAGCTTACCGAGGAGATACGCAGTATTTT	CASSVAYRGDTQYF
few	TRBV28	TRBJ2-7	-	TGTGCCAGCAGTTTTCGCAGGGACTCAATCTACGAGCAGTACTTC	CASSFRRDSIYEQYF
-	TRBV19	TRBJ1-2	-	TGTGCCAGTAGTATAGGGACAGTCAATGGCTACACCTTC	CASSIGTVNGYTF
once	TRBV10-1	TRBJ2-2	TRBD2	TGCGCCAGCACGCCACGGGGGGGGGACTCGAACACCGGGGAGCTGTTTTTT	CASTPRGGDSNTGELFF
-	TRBV9	TRBJ2-7	-	TGTGCCAGCAGCGTAGATGCAGGGGTCCCTTCCTACGAGCAGTACTTC	CASSVDAGVPSYEQYF
once	TRBV5-1	TRBJ2-5	-	TGCGCCAGCCAAGGGGTTCAAGAGACCCAGTACTTC	CASQGVQETQYF